Below are 10 T cell receptor beta chains sequenced from a single sample in a study of T cells in Graves' hyperthyroidism and ophthalmopathy. Amplification of TCR beta CDR3 regions used RNA as the template. The primer set for the first-round RT-PCR of the TCR CDR3 was HTBI. TCRdb reanalysed the multiplex PCR reads using MiXCR and keeps one entry per CDR3 protein. The table has hundreds of thousands of distinct CDR3 sequences, about a fifth seen once; the top ten hold over 30%. Input material: blood. Receptors were obtained from a man aged 30-40 years with Graves' ophthalmopathy.

The count of this clonotype is one. Written as DNA, the CDR3 is TGTGCCATCAGTGTAGAGGACAGGGGAAGTCGGCGGAACACCGGGGAGCTGTTTTTT. Its protein is CAISVEDRGSRRNTGELFF. The chain recombines TRBV10-3 with TRBJ2-2; 9 nucleotides align to TRBD1. V lost 4 bases to trimming and J lost 1 base; unmatched junction nucleotides: 13. The CDR3 runs to 19 residues. Germline CDR1 and CDR2: ENHRY and SYGVKD.

Worth noting for this clonotype: A read error may explain this, as a much larger clone is one base away. V usage is TRBV11-2 and J usage is TRBJ2-1, with a weak D call TRBD2 (5 bases). This CDR3 is 15 amino acids long. The germline gives CDR1 SGHAT, CDR2 FQNNGV. CDR3 DNA: TGTGCCAGCAGCTCCCGTCCTAGCTCCTACAATGAGCGGTTCTTC. This encodes CASSSRPSSYNERFF.

The V and J genes are TRBV6-1 and TRBJ2-5; no reliable D call. This CDR3 contains 11 residues. V was clipped by 7 bases and J by 1 base, with 4 bases between them. Per the germline V gene, CDR1 is MNHNS and CDR2 is SASEGT. The CDR3 reads CASKSQETQYF. CDR3 nucleotides: TGTGCCAGCAAGTCCCAAGAGACCCAGTACTTC.

This clonotype was detected only once. This sequence joins TRBV20-1 and TRBJ2-1, with 9 bases that match TRBD2. Germline CDR1 DFQATT, CDR2 SNEGSKA (reference sequence). This CDR3 has 15 residues. The junction had 9 bases not matched to a gene; V was cut back by 3 bases and J by 6 bases. CDR3 in amino acids: CSASESGLAGNEQFF. CDR3 bases: TGCAGTGCTAGTGAATCGGGACTAGCAGGCAATGAGCAGTTCTTC.

Ten or more counts support this clonotype. The chain combines TRBV28 with TRBJ1-2; D not certain. The V gene's germline CDR1 is MDHEN and CDR2 SYDVKM. V gave up 2 bases and J gave up 5 bases, with 6 bases separating them. The CDR3 runs 12 residues. The chain's CDR3 is CASSLSGYGYTF. CDR3 coding DNA: TGTGCCAGCAGTTTAAGCGGTTATGGCTACACCTTC.

This clonotype was seen ten or more times. The genes are TRBV28 and TRBJ2-7, with 10 bases fitting TRBD1. The CDR3 is 11 residues long. Germline loops: CDR1 MDHEN, CDR2 SYDVKM. Here the CDR3 reads CQTGGGYEQYF. CDR3 coding DNA: TGTCAGACAGGGGGCGGGTACGAGCAGTACTTC. The full variable domain, completed using reference TRBV28 and TRBJ2-7, is DVKVTQSSRYLVKRTGEKVFLECVQDMDHENMFWYRQDPGLGLRLIYFSYDVKMKEKGDIPEGYSVSREKKERFSLILESASTNQTSMYLCQTGGGYEQYFGPGTRLTVT.

This chain uses TRBV30 with TRBJ1-4, with D tentatively TRBD1 (6 bases). The V and J ends lost 0 bases and 3 bases respectively, with 14 bases between them. Germline V gives CDR1 GTSNPN, CDR2 SVGIG (reference sequence). The CDR3 covers 16 residues. The CDR3 region is CAWSVPGAGANEKLFF. As DNA, the CDR3 is TGTGCCTGGAGTGTACCAGGGGCGGGGGCTAATGAAAAACTGTTTTTT.

This clonotype was counted ten times or more. The chain's CDR3 is CASSTQETQYF. CDR3 in DNA: TGTGCCAGCAGTACCCAAGAGACCCAGTACTTC. The chain is built from TRBV28 and TRBJ2-5, with D unresolved. The ends were cut back, 5 bases at V and 1 base at J, with 2 bases in the middle. Germline V gives CDR1 MDHEN, CDR2 SYDVKM. This CDR3 contains 11 residues.

This clonotype was seen only a few times. This sequence joins TRBV20-1 and TRBJ2-2, with 7 bases identical to TRBD1. This CDR3 comprises 16 residues. Trimming removed 2 bases from V and 5 bases from J; junction bases left unmatched: 11. CDR1 and CDR2 from the germline V gene are DFQATT and SNEGSKA (reference sequence). CDR3 nucleotides: TGCAGTGCTAGATCAACGGGACAGACTTATACCGGGGAGCTGTTTTTT. Its protein product is CSARSTGQTYTGELFF.

Ten or more counts support this clonotype. The V and J genes are TRBV7-8 and TRBJ2-5, with TRBD1 identical over 8 bases. The V gene's germline CDR1 is SGHVS and CDR2 FQNEAQ. The CDR3 extends over 14 amino acids. Trimming cost V 5 bases and J 4 bases; bases outside gene matches: 6. DNA for the CDR3: TGTGCCAGCAGCCGACAGGGGCCGGTAGAGACCCAGTACTTC. This sequence encodes CASSRQGPVETQYF.